This TCR beta chain was retrieved from a study of beta chain features in type 1 diabetes. Study overall: There was similarity between patients and healthy donors in age, gender and cell yields. Overall study results and limits: The study found moderately but significantly shorter TCRB CDR3s in all four CD4+ subsets of Type 1 diabetes patients. PCR might show a preference for shorter templates, equally across patients and controls.

The V and J ends lost 1 base and 4 bases respectively, with 7 bases between them. This CDR3 is 12 amino acids long. From germline, CDR1 is GTSNPN and CDR2 SVGIG (reference sequence). Only a few counts were recorded for this clone. Its matching antigen is unknown. In the same sample, other DNA sequences code for this CDR3. Sequencing targeted expressed TCRB transcripts, as all isolated RNA had been reverse transcribed. Clones were sequenced by immunoSEQ multiplex PCR, and TCRdb holds only the in-frame ones, with some missing. The table shows about 360,000 clones, with approximately 12% occurring only once.

The sequence was collected from a man between 18 and 29 years old in good health. Sequences were obtained from naive CD4+ T cells from blood. J is TRBJ2-5 and V is TRBV30; D uncertain. In nucleotides, the CDR3 is TGTGCCTGGAGTGCAGGAAGAGAGACCCAGTACTTC. It specifies CAWSAGRETQYF.